This T cell receptor (beta chain) was retrieved from a study of blood T cell repertoires in COVID-19. Overall study: COVID-19 samples from acute and convalescent phases originated in the United States, Italy and Spain.

The study recruited people aged about 18 to 95 years across some 23 US areas. Participants reported their clinical history, and cohort assignment relied on those reports. Clones were read by immunoSEQ multiplex PCR, and TCRdb kept only the in-frame ones, dropping some. The sample holds about 410,000 clones; 90% are singletons and the top ten take 0.6% to 0.7%. CDR1 is GTSNPN and CDR2 is SVGIG in the germline V gene (reference sequence). The V end lost 3 bases, the J end lost 10 bases, and 22 bases lay between the germline ends. The CDR3 totals 16 residues. This sequence joins TRBV30 and TRBJ1-6; D is ambiguous. The receptor comes from a man in his late teens or twenties who had recovered from COVID-19. The sequenced material came from PBMCs or T cells enriched from blood (not recorded which). The CDR3 bases are TGTGCCTGGAGATCCTCGTCCGGGTCAGCCGTCTCACCCCTCCACTTT. Its translation: CAWRSSSGSAVSPLHF. The full variable domain, completed using reference TRBV30 and TRBJ1-6, is SQTIHQWPATLVQPVGSPLSLECTVEGTSNPNLYWYRQAAGRGLQLLFYSVGIGQISSEVPQNLSASRPQDRQFILSSKKLLLSDSGFYLCAWRSSSGSAVSPLHFGNGTRLTVT.